The table lists the clone carrying this T cell receptor (beta chain) with a few counts. Its antigen is still unknown. TCRdb used MiXCR to reprocess the 5' RACE reads, holding one entry per CDR3 protein. Of about 530,000 distinct CDR3 sequences listed, around 24% are singletons. The data originate from a study of identical twins. Study-wide points: One should note that invariant MAIT and iNKT cells could partly confound zero-insertion analyses. Without tracking the same donors, conclusions rested on cross-sectional statistical analysis. In monozygotic twins, models underestimated the sharing of out-of-frame TCR alpha.

The donors were all healthy and Caucasian. This same sample was also taken into another study, of yellow fever vaccine responses in identical twins.

The sample comprised CD4+ T cells sorted from blood. The sequence derives from a young woman in good health.

The CDR3 nucleotides read TGTGCCAGCAGCTTGGAATGGGGCTACACCTTC. It encodes CASSLEWGYTF. The J gene is TRBJ1-2, the V gene TRBV5-8, with D uncertain. The CDR3 loop spans 11 amino acids. V dropped 0 bases and J dropped 8 bases, with 5 bases sitting between them. CDR1 is SGHTS, CDR2 YDEGEE, per germline.